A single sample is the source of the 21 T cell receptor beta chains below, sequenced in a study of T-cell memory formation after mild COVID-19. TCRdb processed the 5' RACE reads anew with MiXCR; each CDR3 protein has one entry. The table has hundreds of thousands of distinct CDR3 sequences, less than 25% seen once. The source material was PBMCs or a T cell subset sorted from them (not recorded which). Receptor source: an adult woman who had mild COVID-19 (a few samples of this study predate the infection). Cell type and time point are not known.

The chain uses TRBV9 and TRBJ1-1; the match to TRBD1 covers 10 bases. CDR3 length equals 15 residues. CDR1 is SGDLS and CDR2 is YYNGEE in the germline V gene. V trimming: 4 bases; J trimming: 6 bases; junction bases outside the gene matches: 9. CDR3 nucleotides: TGTGCCAGCAGCCCGACAGGGGGCGGGTATTCTGAAGCTTTCTTT. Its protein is CASSPTGGGYSEAFF.

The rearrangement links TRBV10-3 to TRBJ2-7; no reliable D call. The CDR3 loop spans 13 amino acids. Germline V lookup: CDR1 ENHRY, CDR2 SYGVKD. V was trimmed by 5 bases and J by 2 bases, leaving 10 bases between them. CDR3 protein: CAISSSLTYEQYF. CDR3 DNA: TGTGCCATCAGTTCCAGCCTAACCTACGAGCAGTACTTC.

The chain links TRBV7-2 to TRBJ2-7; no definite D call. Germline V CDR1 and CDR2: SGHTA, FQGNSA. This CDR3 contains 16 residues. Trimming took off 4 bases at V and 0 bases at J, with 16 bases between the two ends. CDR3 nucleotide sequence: TGTGCCAGCAGCTCGTCACTCGAATCTGGCTCCTACGAGCAGTACTTC. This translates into CASSSSLESGSYEQYF.

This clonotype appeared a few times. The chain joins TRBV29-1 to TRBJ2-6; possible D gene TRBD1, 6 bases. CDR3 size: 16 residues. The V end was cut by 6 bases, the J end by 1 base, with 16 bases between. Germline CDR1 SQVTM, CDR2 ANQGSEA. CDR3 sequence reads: CSVFVRDTSGANVLTF. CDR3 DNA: TGCAGCGTCTTCGTCCGGGACACATCTGGGGCCAACGTCCTGACTTTC.

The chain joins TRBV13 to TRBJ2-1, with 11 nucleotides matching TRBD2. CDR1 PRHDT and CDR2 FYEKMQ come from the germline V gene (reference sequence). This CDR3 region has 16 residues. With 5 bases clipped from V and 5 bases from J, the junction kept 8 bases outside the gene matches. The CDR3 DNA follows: TGTGCCAGCAGCCCCCCTCCGGGACTAGCGGACAATGAGCAGTTCTTC. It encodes CASSPPPGLADNEQFF.

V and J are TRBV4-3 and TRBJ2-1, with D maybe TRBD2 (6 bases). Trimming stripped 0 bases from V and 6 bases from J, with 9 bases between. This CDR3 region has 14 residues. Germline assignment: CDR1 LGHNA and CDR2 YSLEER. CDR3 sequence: CASSQDMGGNEQFF. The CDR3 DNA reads TGCGCCAGCAGCCAAGATATGGGGGGCAATGAGCAGTTCTTC.

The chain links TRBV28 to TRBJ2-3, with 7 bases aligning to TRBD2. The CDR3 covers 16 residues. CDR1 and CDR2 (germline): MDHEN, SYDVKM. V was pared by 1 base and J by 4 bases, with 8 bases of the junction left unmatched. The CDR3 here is CASSLYRGDVADTQYF. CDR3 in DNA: TGTGCCAGCAGTTTATATCGGGGGGATGTTGCAGATACGCAGTATTTT.

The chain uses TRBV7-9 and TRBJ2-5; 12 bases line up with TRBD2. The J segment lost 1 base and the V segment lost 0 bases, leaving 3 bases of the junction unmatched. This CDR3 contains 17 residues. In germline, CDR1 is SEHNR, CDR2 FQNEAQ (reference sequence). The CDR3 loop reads CASSLARTSGAQETQYF. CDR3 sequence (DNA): TGTGCCAGCAGCTTAGCCCGGACTAGCGGGGCCCAAGAGACCCAGTACTTC.

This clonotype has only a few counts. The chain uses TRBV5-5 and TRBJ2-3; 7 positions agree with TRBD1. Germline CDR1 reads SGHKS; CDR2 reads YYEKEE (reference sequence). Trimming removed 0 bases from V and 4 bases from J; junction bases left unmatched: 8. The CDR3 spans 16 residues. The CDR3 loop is CASSLVLGGAADTQYF. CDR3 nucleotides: TGTGCCAGCAGCTTGGTTCTAGGGGGCGCGGCAGATACGCAGTATTTT.

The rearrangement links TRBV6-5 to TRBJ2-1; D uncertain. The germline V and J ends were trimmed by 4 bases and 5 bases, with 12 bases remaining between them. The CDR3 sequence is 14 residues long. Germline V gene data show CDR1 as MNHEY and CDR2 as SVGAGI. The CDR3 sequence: CASSWSGRNNEQFF. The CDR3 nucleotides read TGTGCCAGCAGTTGGAGTGGCCGGAACAATGAGCAGTTCTTC.

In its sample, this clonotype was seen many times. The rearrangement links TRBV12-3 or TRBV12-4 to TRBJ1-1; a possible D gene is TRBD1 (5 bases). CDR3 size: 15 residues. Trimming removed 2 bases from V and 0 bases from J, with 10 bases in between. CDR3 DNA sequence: TGTGCCAGCAGTTTACAGGGAGGGTTGAACACTGAAGCTTTCTTT. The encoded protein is CASSLQGGLNTEAFF.

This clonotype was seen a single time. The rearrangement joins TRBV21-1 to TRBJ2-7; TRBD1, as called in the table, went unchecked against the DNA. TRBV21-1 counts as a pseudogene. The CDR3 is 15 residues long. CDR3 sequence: CASSLRDAKTYEQYF. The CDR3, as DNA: TGTGCCAGCAGTCTGCGGGACGCCAAAACCTACGAGCAGTACTTC.

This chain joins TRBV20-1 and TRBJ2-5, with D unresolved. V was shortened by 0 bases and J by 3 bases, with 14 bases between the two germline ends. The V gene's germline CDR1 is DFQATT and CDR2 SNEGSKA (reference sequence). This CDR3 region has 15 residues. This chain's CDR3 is CSARDVQPLKETQYF. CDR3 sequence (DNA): TGCAGTGCTAGAGATGTACAGCCCTTGAAAGAGACCCAGTACTTC.

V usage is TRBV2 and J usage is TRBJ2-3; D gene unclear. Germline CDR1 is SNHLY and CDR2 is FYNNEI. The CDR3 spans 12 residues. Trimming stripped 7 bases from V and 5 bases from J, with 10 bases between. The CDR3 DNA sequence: TGTGCCAGCAAGTCCTCTGGAGATACGCAGTATTTT. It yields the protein CASKSSGDTQYF.

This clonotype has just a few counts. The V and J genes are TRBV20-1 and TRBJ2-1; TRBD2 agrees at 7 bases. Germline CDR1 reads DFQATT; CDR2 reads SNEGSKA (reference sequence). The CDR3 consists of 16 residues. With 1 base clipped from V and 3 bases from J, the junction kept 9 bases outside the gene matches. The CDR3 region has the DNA TGCAGTGCTAGAGGGTCGGGGCGGGAGTTCTACAATGAGCAGTTCTTC. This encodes CSARGSGREFYNEQFF.

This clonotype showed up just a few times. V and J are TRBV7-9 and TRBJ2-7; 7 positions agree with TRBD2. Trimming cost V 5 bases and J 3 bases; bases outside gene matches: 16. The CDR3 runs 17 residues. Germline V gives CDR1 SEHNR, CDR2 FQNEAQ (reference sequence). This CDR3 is CASSPNLGGDLRYEQYF. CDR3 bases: TGTGCCAGCAGCCCAAATCTGGGGGGGGACCTCCGCTACGAGCAGTACTTC. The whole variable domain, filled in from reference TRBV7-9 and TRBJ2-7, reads DTGVSQNPRHKITKRGQNVTFRCDPISEHNRLYWYRQTLGQGPEFLTYFQNEAQLEKSRLLSDRFSAERPKGSFSTLEIQRTEQGDSAMYLCASSPNLGGDLRYEQYFGPGTRLTVT.

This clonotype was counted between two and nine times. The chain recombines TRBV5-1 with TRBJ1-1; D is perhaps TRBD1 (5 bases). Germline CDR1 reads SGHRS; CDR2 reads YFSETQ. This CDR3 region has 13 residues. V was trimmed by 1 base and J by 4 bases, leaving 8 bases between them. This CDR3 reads CASSLWQGTEAFF. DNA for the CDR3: TGCGCCAGCAGCTTGTGGCAGGGCACTGAAGCTTTCTTT. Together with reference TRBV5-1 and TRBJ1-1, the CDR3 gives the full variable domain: KAGVTQTPRYLIKTRGQQVTLSCSPISGHRSVSWYQQTPGQGLQFLFEYFSETQRNKGNFPGRFSGRQFSNSRSEMNVSTLELGDSALYLCASSLWQGTEAFFGQGTRLTVV.

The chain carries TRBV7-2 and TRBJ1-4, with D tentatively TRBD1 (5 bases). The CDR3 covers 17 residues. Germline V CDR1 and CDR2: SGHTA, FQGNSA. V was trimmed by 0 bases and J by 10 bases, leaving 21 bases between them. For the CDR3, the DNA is TGTGCCAGCAGCTTAGCGCTAACGGGGGGTAGTATGGGAAAACTGTTTTTT. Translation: CASSLALTGGSMGKLFF.

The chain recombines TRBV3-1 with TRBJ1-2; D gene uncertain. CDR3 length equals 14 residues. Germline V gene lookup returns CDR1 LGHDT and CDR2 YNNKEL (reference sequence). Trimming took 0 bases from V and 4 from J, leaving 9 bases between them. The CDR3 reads CASSQDGRSYGYTF. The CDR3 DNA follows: TGTGCCAGCAGCCAAGACGGTCGATCCTATGGCTACACCTTC.

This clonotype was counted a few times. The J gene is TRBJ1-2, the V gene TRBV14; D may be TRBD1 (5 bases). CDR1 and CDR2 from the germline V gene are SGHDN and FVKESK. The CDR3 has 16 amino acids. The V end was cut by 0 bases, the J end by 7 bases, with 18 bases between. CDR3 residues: CASSQDSRGRRSGYTF. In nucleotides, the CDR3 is TGTGCCAGCAGCCAAGATTCGAGGGGCAGACGCTCTGGCTACACCTTC.

CDR3 DNA sequence: TGTGCCAGCCTGAAGGGGAGGGAGAACACAGATACGCAGTATTTT. The encoded protein is CASLKGRENTDTQYF. The V call is TRBV12-3 or TRBV12-4, the J call TRBJ2-3, with 7 bases identical to TRBD2. The CDR3 length is 15 residues. V was pared by 8 bases and J by 2 bases, with 10 bases of the junction left unmatched.